One and the same sample provided the 14 T cell receptor beta chains below, sequenced in a study of blood T cell repertoires in COVID-19. Profiling relied on immunoSEQ multiplex PCR, and the TCRdb table lists in-frame clones only, not all of them. The sample has about 110,000 clones; 65% to 85% are singletons. Sequenced material: peripheral blood. All receptors derive from a woman in her 70s with acute or convalescent COVID-19.

The genes are TRBV5-4 and TRBJ2-1; TRBD1 matches at 10 bases. This CDR3 has 15 amino acids. Germline CDR1 is SGHNT and CDR2 is YYREEE (reference sequence). V gave up 0 bases and J gave up 6 bases; unmatched junction bases: 3. The CDR3 DNA is TGTGCCAGCAGCTTGGACGGGACAGGGGTCAATGAGCAGTTCTTC. It specifies CASSLDGTGVNEQFF.

V usage is TRBV19 and J usage is TRBJ2-5, with a tentative D call TRBD2 (6 bases). CDR3 length equals 16 residues. The V gene lost 5 bases and the J gene lost 0 bases, with 16 bases spanning the gap. Germline lookup yields CDR1 LNHDA and CDR2 SQIVND (reference sequence). The CDR3 DNA reads TGTGCCAGTAGTGTCCTAGGGGACTCGTACCAAGAGACCCAGTACTTC. It translates to CASSVLGDSYQETQYF.

The chain links TRBV5-4 to TRBJ2-1; TRBD2 aligns across 8 bases. The CDR3 contains 14 residues. Germline lookup yields CDR1 SGHNT and CDR2 YYREEE (reference sequence). V lost 2 bases and J lost 8; bases outside the gene matches: 6. The DNA for the CDR3 is TGTGCCAGCAGCTTAACTAGCGGTATCGATGAGCAGTTCTTC. Its translation: CASSLTSGIDEQFF.

The V and J genes are TRBV5-1 and TRBJ2-1, with 10 bases fitting TRBD1. J was trimmed by 10 bases and V by 0 bases; bases with no gene match: 4. The CDR3 extends over 14 amino acids. Germline V gene data show CDR1 as SGHRS and CDR2 as YFSETQ. Here the CDR3 reads CASSLGQGAGEQFF. CDR3 coding DNA: TGCGCCAGCAGCTTGGGACAGGGGGCCGGCGAGCAGTTCTTC.

The chain employs TRBV5-4 and TRBJ1-3; D is possibly TRBD1 (5 bases). Germline CDR1 reads SGHNT; CDR2 reads YYREEE (reference sequence). The CDR3 runs 13 residues. V was trimmed by 1 base and J by 4 bases, leaving 6 bases between them. The CDR3 region is CASSLRGGNTIYF. CDR3 sequence (DNA): TGTGCCAGCAGCTTGCGGGGGGGAAACACCATATATTTT. The whole variable domain, remainder taken from reference TRBV5-4 and TRBJ1-3, is ETGVTQSPTHLIKTRGQQVTLRCSSQSGHNTVSWYQQALGQGPQFIFQYYREEENGRGNFPPRFSGLQFPNYSSELNVNALELDDSALYLCASSLRGGNTIYFGEGSWLTVV.

This chain uses TRBV4-1 with TRBJ1-2, with 7 bases that match TRBD1. Trimming took 4 bases from V and 13 from J; bases not matched to a gene: 9. Germline CDR1 is MGHRA and CDR2 is YSYEKL. CDR3 length: 12 residues. The CDR3 DNA sequence: TGCGCCAGCAGCCGCTCAACAGGGGCATGCACCTTC. It is translated as CASSRSTGACTF.

The rearrangement uses TRBV28 and TRBJ2-1, with unresolved D. Germline CDR1 is MDHEN and CDR2 is SYDVKM. This CDR3 contains 11 residues. Trimming removed 3 bases at V and 7 bases at J, with 4 bases between. The CDR3 DNA follows: TGTGCCAGCAGTTTCGTGAATGAGCAGTTCTTC. Residues: CASSFVNEQFF.

The CDR3 here is CASSSGRGREPNEQYF. The DNA for the CDR3 is TGTGCCAGCAGTTCCGGACGAGGGCGGGAGCCCAACGAGCAGTACTTC. V is TRBV6-5 and J is TRBJ2-7; 7 bases map to TRBD2. The V gene's germline CDR1 is MNHEY and CDR2 SVGAGI. V dropped 4 bases and J dropped 5; count of bases not matched to a gene: 14. The CDR3 has 16 amino acids.

The chain couples TRBV30 to TRBJ2-5; 10 bases agree with TRBD2. With V trimmed by 1 base and J by 4 bases, 9 bases remained unmatched. CDR3 length equals 16 residues. CDR1 is GTSNPN, CDR2 SVGIG, per germline (reference sequence). The CDR3 protein is CAWSGRASGRRETQYF. In DNA form, the CDR3 reads TGTGCCTGGAGTGGCCGGGCTAGCGGGAGAAGAGAGACCCAGTACTTC.

This clone was found a few times. The chain is built from TRBV13 and TRBJ2-5; D possibly corresponds to TRBD1 (6 bases). V was cut by 2 bases and J by 2 bases, with 9 bases left in between. Germline lookup yields CDR1 PRHDT and CDR2 FYEKMQ (reference sequence). The CDR3 consists of 14 residues. For the CDR3, the DNA is TGTGCCAGCAGCTTACCAGGACAGCAAGAGACCCAGTACTTC. Amino acid sequence: CASSLPGQQETQYF.

This sequence joins TRBV29-1 and TRBJ1-2; TRBD1 aligns across 9 bases. Germline trimming cut 4 bases from V and 5 bases from J; bases unmatched to any gene: 8. Germline values: CDR1 SQVTM, CDR2 ANQGSEA. This CDR3 has 14 residues. The CDR3 bases are TGCAGCGTTGGGGATTGGGGACAGGGTTATGGCTACACCTTC. It yields the protein CSVGDWGQGYGYTF.

This chain uses TRBV15 with TRBJ2-3; TRBD2 matches 8 bases. Trimming removed 5 bases from V and 6 bases from J; junction bases left unmatched: 7. Germline loops: CDR1 LNHNV, CDR2 YYDKDF (reference sequence). This CDR3 region has 14 residues. The CDR3 bases are TGTGCCACCAGCCCAGCCAGCGGGAGCGATACGCAGTATTTT. Amino acids: CATSPASGSDTQYF.

The rearrangement links TRBV12-3 or TRBV12-4 to TRBJ1-5; D possibly corresponds to TRBD1 (5 bases). The CDR3 is 12 residues long. V shed 2 bases and J shed 11 bases, with 10 bases lying between them. Here the CDR3 DNA reads TGTGCCAGCAGTTTATTGGGGCAGGCCCAGCATTTT. Protein sequence: CASSLLGQAQHF.

The chain combines TRBV2 with TRBJ2-1, with D maybe TRBD2 (5 bases). Germline values: CDR1 SNHLY, CDR2 FYNNEI. V gave up 6 bases and J gave up 2 bases, with 17 bases separating them. The CDR3 contains 16 residues. The CDR3 nucleotides are TGTGCCAGCAGGGGCCCGACGGGAAGGACCTACAATGAGCAGTTCTTC. Translated, it gives CASRGPTGRTYNEQFF.